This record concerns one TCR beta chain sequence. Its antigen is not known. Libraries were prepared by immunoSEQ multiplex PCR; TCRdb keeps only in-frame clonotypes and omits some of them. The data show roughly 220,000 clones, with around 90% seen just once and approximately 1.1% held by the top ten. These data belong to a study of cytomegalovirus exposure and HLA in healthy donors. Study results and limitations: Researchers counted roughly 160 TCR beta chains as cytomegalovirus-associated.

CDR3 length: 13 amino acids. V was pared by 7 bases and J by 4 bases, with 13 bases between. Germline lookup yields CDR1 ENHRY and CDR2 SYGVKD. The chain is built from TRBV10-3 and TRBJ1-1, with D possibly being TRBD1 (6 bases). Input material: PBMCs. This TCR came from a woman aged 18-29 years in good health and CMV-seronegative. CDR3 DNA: TGTGCCATCACCCATGGGACAATCACTGAAGCTTTCTTT. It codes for CAITHGTITEAFF.